Sequencing of this TCR beta chain was carried out in a study of tumor-infiltrating lymphocytes in primary liver carcinoma. Study in general: Regardless of tissue type, samples showed similar yields of roughly 3.5 to 7.5 million productive TCRbeta reads.

cDNA specific to TCR beta was made from 450 to 500 ng of total RNA, with a constant-region primer employed for priming. Libraries for TCR beta were built through three nested multiplex PCR rounds, which together made up a slightly modified ARM-PCR procedure. One entry per CDR3 protein, called by TCRdb with MiXCR from the multiplex PCR reads. The sample lists over 40,000 distinct CDR3 sequences, over 65% occurring once. This clonotype appeared many times. The roughly 17-32 mg bulk tissue piece was not sorted before simultaneous RNA and DNA extraction. Sequencing was carried out using liver tumor tissue from sampling region 5. Sample subset: tumor region T5, tumor centre. This sequence was found in a man in his forties with primary liver carcinoma and hepatitis B virus infection.

In nucleotides, the CDR3 is TGTGCCAGCAGCTCCGACTCTGGGCGGGGAAGCTCCTACAATGAGCAGTTCTTC. Residues: CASSSDSGRGSSYNEQFF. The chain employs TRBV7-9 and TRBJ2-1, with D perhaps matching TRBD2 (6 bases). The CDR3 spans 18 residues. CDR1 and CDR2 from the germline V gene are SEHNR and FQNEAQ (reference sequence). The V end lost 4 bases, the J end lost 0 bases, and 19 bases lay between the germline ends.